This TCR beta chain was profiled in a study of T cell changes during pregnancy in multiple sclerosis. Sequencing was performed with immunoSEQ multiplex PCR; in TCRdb, only in-frame clones are kept and a portion is missing. The sample yields about 35,000 clones, around nine tenths seen once. This clonotype was sampled from a female donor in good health, enrolled as a control in a pregnancy study. The source was CD4+ T cells from peripheral blood mononuclear cells, collected after pregnancy.

The CDR3 loop is CASNNQGASETQYF. In nucleotides, the CDR3 is TGTGCCAGCAATAACCAGGGGGCGTCCGAGACCCAGTACTTC. The V call is TRBV6-1, the J call TRBJ2-5; TRBD1 matches 8 bases. Unmatched junction bases numbered 9, after V lost 7 bases and J lost 5 bases. Germline lookup yields CDR1 MNHNS and CDR2 SASEGT. The CDR3 has 14 amino acids.